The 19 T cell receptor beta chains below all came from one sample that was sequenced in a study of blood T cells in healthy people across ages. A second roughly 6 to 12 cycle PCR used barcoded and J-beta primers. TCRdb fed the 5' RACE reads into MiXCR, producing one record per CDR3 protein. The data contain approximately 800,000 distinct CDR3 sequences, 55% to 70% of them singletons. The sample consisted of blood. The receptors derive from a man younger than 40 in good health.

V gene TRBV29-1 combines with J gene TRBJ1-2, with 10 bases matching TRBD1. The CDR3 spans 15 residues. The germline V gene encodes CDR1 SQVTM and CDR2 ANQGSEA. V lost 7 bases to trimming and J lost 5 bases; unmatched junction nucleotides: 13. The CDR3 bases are TGCAGCGCACTGACCCACGGACAGGGGGATTATGGCTACACCTTC. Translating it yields CSALTHGQGDYGYTF.

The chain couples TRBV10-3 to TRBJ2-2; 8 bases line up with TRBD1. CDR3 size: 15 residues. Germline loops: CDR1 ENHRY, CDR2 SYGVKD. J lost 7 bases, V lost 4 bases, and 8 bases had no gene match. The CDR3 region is CAISVPQGANGELFF. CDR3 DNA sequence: TGTGCCATCAGTGTTCCCCAGGGGGCGAACGGGGAGCTGTTTTTT.

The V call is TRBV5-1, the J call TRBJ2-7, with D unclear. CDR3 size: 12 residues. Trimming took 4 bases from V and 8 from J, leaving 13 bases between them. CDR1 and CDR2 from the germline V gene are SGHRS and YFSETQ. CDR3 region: CASSPPGSQQYF. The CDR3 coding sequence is TGCGCCAGCAGCCCCCCCGGGTCCCAGCAGTACTTC.

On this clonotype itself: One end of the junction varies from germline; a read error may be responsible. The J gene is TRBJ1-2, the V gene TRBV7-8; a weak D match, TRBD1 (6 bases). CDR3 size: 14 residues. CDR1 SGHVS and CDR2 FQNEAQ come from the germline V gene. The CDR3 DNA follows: TGTGCCAGCAGCCCGGACAGTTCTAACTATGGCCACACCTTC. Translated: CASSPDSSNYGHTF.

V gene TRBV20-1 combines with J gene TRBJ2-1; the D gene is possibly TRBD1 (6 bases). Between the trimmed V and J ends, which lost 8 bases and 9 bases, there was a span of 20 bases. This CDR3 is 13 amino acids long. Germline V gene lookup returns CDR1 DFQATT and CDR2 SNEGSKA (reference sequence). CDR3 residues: CSLLVGDIFEQFF. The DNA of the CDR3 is TGCAGTCTCCTCGTTGGGGACATTTTTGAGCAGTTCTTC.

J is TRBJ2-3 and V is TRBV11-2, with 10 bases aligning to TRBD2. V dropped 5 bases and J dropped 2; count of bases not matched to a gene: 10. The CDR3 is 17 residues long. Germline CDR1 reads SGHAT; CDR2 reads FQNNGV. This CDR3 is CASSPILAGGITDTQYF. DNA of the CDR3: TGTGCCAGCAGCCCAATATTAGCGGGGGGAATCACAGATACGCAGTATTTT.

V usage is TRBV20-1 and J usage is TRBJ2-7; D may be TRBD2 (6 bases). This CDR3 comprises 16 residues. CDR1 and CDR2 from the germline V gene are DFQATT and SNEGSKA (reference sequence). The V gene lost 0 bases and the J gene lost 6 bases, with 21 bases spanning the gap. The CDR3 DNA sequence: TGCAGTGCTAGAGATTCTGGGGCGGGAAACCCCGCCGAGCAGTACTTC. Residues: CSARDSGAGNPAEQYF.

CDR3 in DNA: TGTGCCATCCTCCGGGGGATGCAAGAGACCCAGTACTTC. Its translation is CAILRGMQETQYF. The chain has TRBV7-9 and TRBJ2-4; TRBD2 is a possible D gene (6 bases). Matching the DNA end better, TRBJ2-5 makes the J call doubtful. The CDR3 is 13 amino acids. The V gene's germline CDR1 is SEHNR and CDR2 FQNEAQ (reference sequence).

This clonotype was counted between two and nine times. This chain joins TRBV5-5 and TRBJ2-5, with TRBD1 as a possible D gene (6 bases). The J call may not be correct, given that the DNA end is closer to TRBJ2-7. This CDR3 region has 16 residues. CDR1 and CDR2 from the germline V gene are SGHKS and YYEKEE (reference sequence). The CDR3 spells CASSVARGVGSYEQYF. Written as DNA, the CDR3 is TGTGCCAGCAGCGTAGCCAGGGGAGTCGGAAGCTACGAGCAGTACTTC.

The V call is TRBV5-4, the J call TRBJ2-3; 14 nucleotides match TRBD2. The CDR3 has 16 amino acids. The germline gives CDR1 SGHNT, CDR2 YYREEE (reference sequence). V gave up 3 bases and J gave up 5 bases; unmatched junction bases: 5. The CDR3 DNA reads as TGTGCCAGCAGCTCGGGACTAGCGGGGGCGAGAGATACGCAGTATTTT. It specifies CASSSGLAGARDTQYF.

As DNA, the CDR3 is TGTGCCAGCAGTCGGATCCGGACTAGCGGGGCGATAAAAGAGACCCAGTTCTTC. Translated: CASSRIRTSGAIKETQFF. The chain links TRBV12-3 or TRBV12-4 to TRBJ2-1, with 12 bases identical to TRBD2. The CDR3 covers 18 residues. J was trimmed by 13 bases and V by 5 bases; bases with no gene match: 21.

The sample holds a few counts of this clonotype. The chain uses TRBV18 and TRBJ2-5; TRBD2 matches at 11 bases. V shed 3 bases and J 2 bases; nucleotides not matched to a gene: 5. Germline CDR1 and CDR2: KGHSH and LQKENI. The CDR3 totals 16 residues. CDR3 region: CASSPMTSGAQETQYF. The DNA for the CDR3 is TGTGCCAGCTCACCGATGACTAGCGGGGCACAAGAGACCCAGTACTTC.

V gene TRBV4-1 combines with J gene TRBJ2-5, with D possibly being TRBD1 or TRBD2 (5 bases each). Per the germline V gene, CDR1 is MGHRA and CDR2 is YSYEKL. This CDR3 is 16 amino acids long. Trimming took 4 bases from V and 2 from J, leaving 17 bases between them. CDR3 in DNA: TGCGCCAGCAGCCGTCAGTCGGGGCGGGTACAAGAGACCCAGTACTTC. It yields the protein CASSRQSGRVQETQYF.

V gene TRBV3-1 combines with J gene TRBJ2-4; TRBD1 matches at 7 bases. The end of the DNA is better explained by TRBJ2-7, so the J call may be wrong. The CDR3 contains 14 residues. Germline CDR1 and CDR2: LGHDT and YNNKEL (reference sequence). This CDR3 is CASSSARTGYEQYF. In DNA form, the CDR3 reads TGTGCCAGCAGCTCGGCAAGGACAGGATACGAGCAGTACTTC.

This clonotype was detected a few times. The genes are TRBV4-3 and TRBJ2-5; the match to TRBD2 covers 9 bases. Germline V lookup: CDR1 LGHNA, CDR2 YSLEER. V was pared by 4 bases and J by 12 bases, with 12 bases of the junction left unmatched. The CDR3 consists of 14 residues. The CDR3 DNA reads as TGCGCCAGCAGCCCGGAGACTAGCGGCGGGTTGGAGTACTTC. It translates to CASSPETSGGLEYF.

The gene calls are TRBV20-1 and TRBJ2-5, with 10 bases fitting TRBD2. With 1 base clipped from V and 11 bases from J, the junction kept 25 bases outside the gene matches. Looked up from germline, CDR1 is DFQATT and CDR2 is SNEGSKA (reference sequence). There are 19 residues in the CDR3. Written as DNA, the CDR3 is TGCAGTGCTAGAGGCTCAGCGGGAGGGCCGATCGTTCTTTCCAATGAGCAGTACTTC. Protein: CSARGSAGGPIVLSNEQYF.

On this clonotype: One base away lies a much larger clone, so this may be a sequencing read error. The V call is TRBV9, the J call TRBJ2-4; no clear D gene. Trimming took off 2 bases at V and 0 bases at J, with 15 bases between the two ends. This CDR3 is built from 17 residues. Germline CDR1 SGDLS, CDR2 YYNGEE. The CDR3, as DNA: TGTGCCAGCAGCGTGTCCACTGATCCTCTAGCCAAAAACATTCAGTACTTC. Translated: CASSVSTDPLAKNIQYF.

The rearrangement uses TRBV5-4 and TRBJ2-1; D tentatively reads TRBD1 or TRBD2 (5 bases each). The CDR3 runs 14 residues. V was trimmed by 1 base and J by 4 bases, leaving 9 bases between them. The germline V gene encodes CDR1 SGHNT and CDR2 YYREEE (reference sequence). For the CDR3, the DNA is TGTGCCAGCAGCTTGATGGGACCTTACAATGAGCAGTTCTTC. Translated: CASSLMGPYNEQFF.

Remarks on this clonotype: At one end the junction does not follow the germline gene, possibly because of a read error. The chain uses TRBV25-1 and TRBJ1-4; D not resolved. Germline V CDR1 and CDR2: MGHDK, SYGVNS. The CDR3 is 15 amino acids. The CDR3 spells CASSEASKGNVKLFF. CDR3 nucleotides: TGTGCCAGCAGTGAAGCATCAAAGGGAAATGTAAAACTGTTTTTT.